One and the same sample provided the 2 T cell receptor beta chains below, sequenced in a study of T cell responses to AZD1222 COVID-19 vaccine. Profiled with immunoSEQ multiplex PCR; TCRdb holds only in-frame clones, not every one. The profile shows approximately 150,000 clones, nearly 90% of them singletons. Sequenced material: peripheral blood, taken 28 days after the second dose of the MenACWY control vaccine. These receptors were obtained from an adult who received the MenACWY meningococcal vaccine as a control.

The chain carries TRBV2 and TRBJ2-3; no reliable D call. The CDR3 totals 12 residues. Germline V CDR1 and CDR2: SNHLY, FYNNEI. V lost 4 bases to trimming and J lost 6 bases, with 8 bases between them. CDR3: CASSGSGDTQYF. The CDR3 nucleotides read TGTGCCAGCAGTGGGTCCGGGGATACGCAGTATTTT. Looking up the rest from reference TRBV2 and TRBJ2-3 gives the full variable domain: EPEVTQTPSHQVTQMGQEVILRCVPISNHLYFYWYRQILGQKVEFLVSFYNNEISEKSEIFDDQFSVERPDGSNFTLKIRSTKLEDSAMYFCASSGSGDTQYFGPGTRLTVL.

This clone was counted only a few times. V usage is TRBV27 and J usage is TRBJ2-1; D possibly corresponds to TRBD2 (5 bases). Germline CDR1 is MNHEY and CDR2 is SMNVEV (reference sequence). V lost 4 bases to trimming and J lost 9 bases, with 10 bases between them. The CDR3 contains 12 residues. DNA for the CDR3: TGTGCCAGCAGTTGGGATCGGGGTGAGCAGTTCTTC. Amino acid sequence: CASSWDRGEQFF.